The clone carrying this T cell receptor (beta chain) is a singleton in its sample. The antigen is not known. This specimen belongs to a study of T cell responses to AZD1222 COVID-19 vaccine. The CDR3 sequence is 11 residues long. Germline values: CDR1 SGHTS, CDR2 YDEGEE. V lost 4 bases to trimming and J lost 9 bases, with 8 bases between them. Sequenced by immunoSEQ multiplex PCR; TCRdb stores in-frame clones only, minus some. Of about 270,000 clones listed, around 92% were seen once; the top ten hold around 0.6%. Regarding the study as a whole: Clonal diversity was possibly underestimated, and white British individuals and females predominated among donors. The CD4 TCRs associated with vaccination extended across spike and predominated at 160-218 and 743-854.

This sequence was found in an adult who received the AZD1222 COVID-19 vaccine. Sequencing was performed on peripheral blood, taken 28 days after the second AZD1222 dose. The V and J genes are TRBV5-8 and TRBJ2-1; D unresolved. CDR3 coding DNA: TGTGCCAGCAGCCTCCGGTTTGAGCAGTTCTTC. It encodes CASSLRFEQFF.